These T cell receptor beta chains were read from a single sample in a study of blood T cell repertoires in COVID-19. Sequencing used immunoSEQ multiplex PCR; TCRdb keeps in-frame clones, though not all of them. The sample lists 15,000 to 17,000 clones; 76% were seen once. Material: peripheral blood. Receptors were obtained from a man between 65 and 79 years old with active or convalescent COVID-19. Each CDR3 is given with its conserved first and last residue. A D gene is named only where the DNA matches it firmly. Clone size is shown for a subset of rows, as once, few, many or a class of expanded clone.

CDR3	DNA	V	J	size	D
CASSLVSSEAFF	TGTGCCAGCAGCTTAGTCTCCAGTGAAGCTTTCTTT	TRBV7-9	TRBJ1-1	NA	NA
CSAEVEAQYF	TGCAGTGCTGAAGTTGAGGCCCAGTACTTC	TRBV20-1	TRBJ2-5	NA	NA
CASSSDRGFTMNTEAFF	TGTGCCAGCAGTTCGGACCGGGGTTTCACCATGAACACTGAAGCTTTCTTT	TRBV11-2	TRBJ1-1	NA	NA
CASSIRGDNEQFF	TGTGCCAGTAGTATAAGAGGCGACAATGAGCAGTTCTTC	TRBV19	TRBJ2-1	NA	NA
CASSDPFGTANIQYF	TGTGCCAGCAGTGATCCTTTTGGGACAGCAAACATTCAGTACTTC	TRBV6-1	TRBJ2-4	NA	TRBD1
CAISRNRADTQYF	TGTGCCATCAGCCGTAACAGGGCAGATACGCAGTATTTT	TRBV10-3	TRBJ2-3	NA	NA
CASSYRGGRGNEQFF	TGTGCCAGCAGTTATCGGGGGGGAAGAGGTAATGAGCAGTTCTTC	TRBV3-1/TRBV3-2	TRBJ2-1	once	TRBD2
CATTRQEDTEAFF	TGTGCCACGACACGACAGGAGGACACTGAAGCTTTCTTT	TRBV18	TRBJ1-1	few	NA
CASRGTGPDTQYF	TGTGCTAGTCGCGGGACAGGGCCAGATACGCAGTATTTT	TRBV12-5	TRBJ2-3	medium-sized	TRBD1
CASSLPGQGFGNTIYF	TGTGCCAGCAGTTTACCGGGACAGGGCTTTGGAAACACCATATATTTT	TRBV28	TRBJ1-3	NA	TRBD1
CASSFRQGAFF	TGTGCCAGCAGTTTTCGACAGGGAGCTTTCTTT	TRBV28	TRBJ1-1	few	TRBD1
CASMDRMGEAFF	TGTGCCAGCATGGACAGGATGGGTGAAGCTTTCTTT	TRBV6-4	TRBJ1-1	NA	TRBD1
CASSETGRGRLGGYTF	TGTGCCAGCAGTGAAACAGGGAGGGGGAGGTTGGGCGGCTACACCTTC	TRBV6-1	TRBJ1-2	once	NA
CASSPQGGWNTEAFF	TGTGCCAGCAGCCCCCAGGGGGGCTGGAACACTGAAGCTTTCTTT	TRBV7-2	TRBJ1-1	NA	TRBD1
CASSLTGGQGGDYGYTF	TGTGCCAGCAGCCTGACTGGTGGGCAGGGGGGTGACTATGGCTACACCTTC	TRBV5-4	TRBJ1-2	NA	TRBD1
CASSGGGGALQETQYF	TGTGCCAGCAGCGGAGGAGGGGGGGCCTTGCAAGAGACCCAGTACTTC	TRBV4-2	TRBJ2-5	NA	NA
CASSLAPNQPQHF	TGTGCCAGCAGCTTAGCCCCGAATCAGCCCCAGCATTTT	TRBV7-9	TRBJ1-5	NA	NA
CASSQASGGDREQYF	TGTGCCAGCAGCCAAGCGAGCGGGGGGGACCGCGAGCAGTACTTC	TRBV4-2	TRBJ2-7	NA	TRBD2
CASSLDRISYEQYF	TGTGCCAGCAGCTTAGACAGAATTTCCTACGAGCAGTACTTC	TRBV11-2	TRBJ2-7	NA	NA
CASSRDSSTDTQYF	TGCGCCAGCAGCCGGGACTCCAGCACAGATACGCAGTATTTT	TRBV5-1	TRBJ2-3	NA	NA
CASSHEGRDTGELFF	TGTGCCAGCAGCCACGAGGGTCGGGACACCGGGGAGCTGTTTTTT	TRBV6-5	TRBJ2-2	once	NA
CASINGLAGTETQYF	TGTGCCAGCATCAACGGACTAGCGGGGACAGAGACCCAGTACTTC	TRBV6-5	TRBJ2-5	NA	TRBD2
CASNWGANSPLHF	TGTGCCAGCAACTGGGGCGCTAATTCACCCCTCCACTTT	TRBV14	TRBJ1-6	once	NA
CATQWGTGAVEQYF	TGTGCCACCCAGTGGGGGACAGGGGCTGTTGAGCAGTACTTC	TRBV5-6	TRBJ2-7	few	TRBD1
CASAGQGKNYEQYF	TGTGCCAGCGCGGGACAGGGAAAGAACTACGAGCAGTACTTC	TRBV5-8	TRBJ2-7	NA	TRBD1
CASRSDGGIYEQYF	TGTGCCAGCAGGTCAGACGGGGGGATCTACGAGCAGTACTTC	TRBV6-5	TRBJ2-7	NA	TRBD2
CAWSPFAGASYEQYF	TGTGCCTGGAGTCCCTTTGCGGGAGCCTCCTACGAGCAGTACTTC	TRBV30	TRBJ2-7	NA	TRBD2
CASSLDSGTGRYEQYF	TGTGCCAGCAGCTTGGACTCCGGGACAGGGAGGTACGAGCAGTACTTC	TRBV7-2	TRBJ2-7	once	TRBD1
CASSQDFPGGDRLSTNEKLFF	TGCGCCAGCAGCCAAGATTTCCCGGGTGGGGACAGACTATCAACTAATGAAAAACTGTTTTTT	TRBV4-3	TRBJ1-4	many	TRBD1